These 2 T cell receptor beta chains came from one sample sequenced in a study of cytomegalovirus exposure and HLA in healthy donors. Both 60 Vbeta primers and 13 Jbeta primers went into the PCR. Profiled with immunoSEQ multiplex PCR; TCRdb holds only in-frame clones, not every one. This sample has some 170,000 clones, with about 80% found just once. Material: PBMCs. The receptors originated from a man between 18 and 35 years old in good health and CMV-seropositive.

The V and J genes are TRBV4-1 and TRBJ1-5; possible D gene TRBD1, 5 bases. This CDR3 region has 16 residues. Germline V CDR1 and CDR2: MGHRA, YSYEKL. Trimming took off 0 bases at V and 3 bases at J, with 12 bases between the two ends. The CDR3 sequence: CASSQEFGTFNQPQHF. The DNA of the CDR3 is TGCGCCAGCAGCCAAGAATTTGGGACTTTCAATCAGCCCCAGCATTTT.

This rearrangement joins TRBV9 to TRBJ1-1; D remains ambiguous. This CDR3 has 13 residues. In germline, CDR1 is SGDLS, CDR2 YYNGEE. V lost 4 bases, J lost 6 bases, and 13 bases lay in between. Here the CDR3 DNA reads TGTGCCAGCAGCCCAAGTGGGAGGCCTGAAGCTTTCTTT. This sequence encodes CASSPSGRPEAFF.